This TCR beta chain was identified in a study of blood T cell repertoires in COVID-19. Whole-study context: Samples of COVID-19 (acute and convalescent) were obtained from the United States, Italy and Spain. The cDNA or gDNA used as material had been derived from T cells, B-cell-depleted T cells, or PBMCs.

There are 15 residues in the CDR3. Germline CDR1 reads SGHTA; CDR2 reads FQGNSA. V lost 5 bases and J lost 6; bases outside the gene matches: 10. Methods used by the authors: Scientists estimated how many nucleated cells there were by amplifying reference gene primers. The data were produced by immunoSEQ multiplex PCR, yet TCRdb's version contains in-frame clones alone and is incomplete. Clone size and V and J calls were adopted from that table, with D and trimming inferred from the DNA. The sample holds roughly 130,000 clones; about 79% are singletons and the top ten take around 2.7%. The receptor was isolated from a woman aged 80 or older with acute or convalescent COVID-19. The rearrangement links TRBV7-2 to TRBJ1-5; 7 nucleotides agree with TRBD1. Sequencing used peripheral blood. CDR3 DNA: TGTGCCAGCAGCCCCGAGGGGGCGATTGGTCAGCCCCAGCATTTT. It encodes CASSPEGAIGQPQHF.